This is a list of T cell receptor beta chains from one sample in a study of post-analysis software for immune sequencing data. TCRdb ran MiXCR on the PCR reads and lists one entry per CDR3 protein. The data contain approximately 630,000 distinct CDR3 sequences, approximately 59% of them singletons. Sequencing used blood. The receptor source for this set is a girl aged 2 to 10 with multiple sclerosis. CDR3s include the opening cysteine and the closing phenylalanine or tryptophan. The D gene is left open where the match is weak. The size field is filled for only some rows; it gives once, few, many or a size class.

CDR3nt,CDR3aa,j_gene,d_gene,len,v_gene,abundance
TGCAGCGCCGCGGTAGCCCCACTGGATAAGGGCACTGAAGCTTTCTTT,CSAAVAPLDKGTEAFF,TRBJ1-1,.,16,TRBV29-1,few
TGCGCCAGCAGCCAAGATTCAGAGCGGAATGAGCAGTTCTTC,CASSQDSERNEQFF,TRBJ2-1,.,14,TRBV4-3,.
TGTGCCAGCAGCTTAGTAGGGAATCTACAGGGCGAGCAGTACTTC,CASSLVGNLQGEQYF,TRBJ2-7,.,15,TRBV7-2,.
TGTGCCAGCAGCCAAGGGACGGCGGCCCGGGGAGCTTTCTTT,CASSQGTAARGAFF,TRBJ1-1,.,14,TRBV14,.
TGCAGTGCTAGAGAATCAGATACGCAGTATTTT,CSARESDTQYF,TRBJ2-3,.,11,TRBV20-1,few
TGCGCCAGCAGGGAGAGCGGGGGGGCCTTCAATGAGCAGTTCTTC,CASRESGGAFNEQFF,TRBJ2-1,TRBD2,15,TRBV10-2,few
TGCGCCAGCAGCTCCCACTTGGTGGATACGCAGTATTTT,CASSSHLVDTQYF,TRBJ2-3,.,13,TRBV5-1,.
TGCAGTGCTAGCATCCGGGAACATGAGCAGTTCTTC,CSASIREHEQFF,TRBJ2-1,.,12,TRBV20-1,.
TGTGCCAGCAGCTTACTCAGCGGGATGATCACAGATACGCAGTATTTT,CASSLLSGMITDTQYF,TRBJ2-3,TRBD2,16,TRBV7-2,.
TGTGCCAGCAGTTCCCCGAACACCGGGGAGCTGTTTTTT,CASSSPNTGELFF,TRBJ2-2,.,13,TRBV7-2,.
TGTGCCATCAGTGAGTCGAGGACTAGCGGGGGCTCTGGAGAGACCCAGTACTTC,CAISESRTSGGSGETQYF,TRBJ2-5,TRBD2,18,TRBV10-3,.